This T cell receptor (beta chain) came from a study of T cell responses to AZD1222 COVID-19 vaccine. Produced via immunoSEQ multiplex PCR; TCRdb's table is partial and in-frame only. The repertoire holds 95,000 to 110,000 clones, with roughly 90% as singletons. Germline V CDR1 and CDR2: SGHTA, FQGTGA. The germline V and J ends were trimmed by 2 bases and 0 bases, with 11 bases remaining between them. CDR3 length: 16 amino acids. The chain uses TRBV7-3 and TRBJ1-3, with a tentative D call TRBD1 (6 bases). The source of this sequence is an adult in good health. Sequences were derived from peripheral blood, sampled on day 0 of AZD1222 vaccination. The CDR3 bases are TGTGCCAGCAGCTTACAGGGGCCCACCTCTGGAAACACCATATATTTT. It encodes CASSLQGPTSGNTIYF.